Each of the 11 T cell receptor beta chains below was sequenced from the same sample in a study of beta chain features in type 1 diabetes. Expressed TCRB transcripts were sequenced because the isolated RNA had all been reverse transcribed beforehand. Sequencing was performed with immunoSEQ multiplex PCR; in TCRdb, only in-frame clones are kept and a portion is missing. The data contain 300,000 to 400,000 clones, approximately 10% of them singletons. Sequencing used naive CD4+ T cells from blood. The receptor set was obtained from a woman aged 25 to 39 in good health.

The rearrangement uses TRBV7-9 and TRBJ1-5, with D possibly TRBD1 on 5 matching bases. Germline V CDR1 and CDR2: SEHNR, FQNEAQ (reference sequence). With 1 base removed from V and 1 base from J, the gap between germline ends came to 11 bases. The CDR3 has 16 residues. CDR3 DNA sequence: TGTGCCAGCAGCTTAGGAGCGGGACGGAGCAATCAGCCCCAGCATTTT. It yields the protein CASSLGAGRSNQPQHF.

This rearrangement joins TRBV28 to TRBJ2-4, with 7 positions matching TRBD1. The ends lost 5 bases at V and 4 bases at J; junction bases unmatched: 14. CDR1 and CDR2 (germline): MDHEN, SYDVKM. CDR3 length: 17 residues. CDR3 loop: CASSPYTLPGQKNIQYF. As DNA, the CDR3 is TGTGCCAGCAGTCCGTACACTCTTCCGGGACAGAAAAACATTCAGTACTTC.

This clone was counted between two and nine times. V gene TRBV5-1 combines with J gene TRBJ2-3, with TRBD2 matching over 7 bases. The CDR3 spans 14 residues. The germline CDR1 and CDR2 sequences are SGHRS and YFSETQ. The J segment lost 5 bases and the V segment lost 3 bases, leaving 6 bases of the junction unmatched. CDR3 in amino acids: CASSSGGRGDTQYF. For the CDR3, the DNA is TGCGCCAGCAGCTCTGGCGGGAGAGGAGATACGCAGTATTTT.

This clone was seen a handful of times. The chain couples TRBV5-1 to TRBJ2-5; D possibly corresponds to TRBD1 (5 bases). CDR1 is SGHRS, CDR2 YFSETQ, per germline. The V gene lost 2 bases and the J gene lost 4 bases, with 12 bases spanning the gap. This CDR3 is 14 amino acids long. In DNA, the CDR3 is TGCGCCAGCAGCTTCGGACAAGTCTCAGAGACCCAGTACTTC. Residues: CASSFGQVSETQYF.

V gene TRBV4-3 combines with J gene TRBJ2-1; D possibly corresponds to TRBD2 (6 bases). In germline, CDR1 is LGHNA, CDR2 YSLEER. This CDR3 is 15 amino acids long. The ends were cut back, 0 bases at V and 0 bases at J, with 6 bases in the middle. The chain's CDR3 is CASSQERDSYNEQFF. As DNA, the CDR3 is TGCGCCAGCAGCCAAGAGCGGGACTCCTACAATGAGCAGTTCTTC.

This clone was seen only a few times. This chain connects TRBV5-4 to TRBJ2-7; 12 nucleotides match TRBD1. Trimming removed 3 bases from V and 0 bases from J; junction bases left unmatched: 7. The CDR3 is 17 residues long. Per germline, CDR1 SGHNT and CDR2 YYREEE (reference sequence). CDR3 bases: TGTGCCAGCAGCTACGGGACAGGGGGCTTCCTCTCCTACGAGCAGTACTTC. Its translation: CASSYGTGGFLSYEQYF.

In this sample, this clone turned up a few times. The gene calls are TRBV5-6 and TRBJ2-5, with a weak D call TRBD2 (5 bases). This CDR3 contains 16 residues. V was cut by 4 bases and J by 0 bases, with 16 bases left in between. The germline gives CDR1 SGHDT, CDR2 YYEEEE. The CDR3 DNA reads TGTGCCAGCAGCCCTGGCGAGAGGGCGTACCAAGAGACCCAGTACTTC. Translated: CASSPGERAYQETQYF.

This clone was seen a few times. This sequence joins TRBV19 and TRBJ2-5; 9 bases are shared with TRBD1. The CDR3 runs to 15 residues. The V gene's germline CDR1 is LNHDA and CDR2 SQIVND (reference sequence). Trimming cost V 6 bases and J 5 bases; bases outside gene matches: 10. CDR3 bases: TGTGCCAGTAGCTCGAAAACAGGGGGCGCGGAGACCCAGTACTTC. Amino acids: CASSSKTGGAETQYF.

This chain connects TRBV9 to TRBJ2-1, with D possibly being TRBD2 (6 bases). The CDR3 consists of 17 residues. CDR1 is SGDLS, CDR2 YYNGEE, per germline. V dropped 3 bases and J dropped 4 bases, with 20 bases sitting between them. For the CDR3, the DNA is TGTGCCAGCAGCGCGAGGCACGGAAGGAGGGATTACAATGAGCAGTTCTTC. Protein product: CASSARHGRRDYNEQFF. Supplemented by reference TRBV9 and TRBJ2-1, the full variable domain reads DSGVTQTPKHLITATGQRVTLRCSPRSGDLSVYWYQQSLDQGLQFLIQYYNGEERAKGNILERFSAQQFPDLHSELNLSSLELGDSALYFCASSARHGRRDYNEQFFGPGTRLTVL.

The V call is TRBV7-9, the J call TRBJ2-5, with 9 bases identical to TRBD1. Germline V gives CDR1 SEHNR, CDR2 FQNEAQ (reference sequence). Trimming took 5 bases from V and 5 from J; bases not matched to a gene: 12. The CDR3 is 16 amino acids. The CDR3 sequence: CASSQQSQGARETQYF. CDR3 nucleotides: TGTGCCAGCAGCCAACAGTCACAGGGGGCGCGGGAGACCCAGTACTTC. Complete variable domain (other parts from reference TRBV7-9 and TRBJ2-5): DTGVSQNPRHKITKRGQNVTFRCDPISEHNRLYWYRQTLGQGPEFLTYFQNEAQLEKSRLLSDRFSAERPKGSFSTLEIQRTEQGDSAMYLCASSQQSQGARETQYFGPGTRLLVL.

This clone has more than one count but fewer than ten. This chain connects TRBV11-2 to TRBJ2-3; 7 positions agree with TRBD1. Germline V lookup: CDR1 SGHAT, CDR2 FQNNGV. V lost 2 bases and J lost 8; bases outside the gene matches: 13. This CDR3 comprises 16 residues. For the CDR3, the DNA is TGTGCCAGCAGCTTACCCCCCGACAGGGTTGGTGGTACGCAGTATTTT. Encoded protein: CASSLPPDRVGGTQYF.